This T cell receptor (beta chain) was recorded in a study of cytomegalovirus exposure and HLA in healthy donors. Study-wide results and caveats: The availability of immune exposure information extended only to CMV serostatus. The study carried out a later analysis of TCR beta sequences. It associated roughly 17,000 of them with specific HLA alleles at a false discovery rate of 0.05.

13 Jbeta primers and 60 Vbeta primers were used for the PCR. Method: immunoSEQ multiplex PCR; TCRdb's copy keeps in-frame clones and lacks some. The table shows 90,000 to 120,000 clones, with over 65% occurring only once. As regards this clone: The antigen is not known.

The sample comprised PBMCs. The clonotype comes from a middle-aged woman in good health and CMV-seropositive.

In DNA, the CDR3 is TGTGCCTGGACCCGGACTTTCGGGGAGCTGTTTTTT. Its protein is CAWTRTFGELFF. This chain uses TRBV30 with TRBJ2-2; maybe TRBD2 (5 bases). This CDR3 region has 12 residues. The V gene's germline CDR1 is GTSNPN and CDR2 SVGIG (reference sequence). V was pared by 4 bases and J by 7 bases, with 10 bases between.